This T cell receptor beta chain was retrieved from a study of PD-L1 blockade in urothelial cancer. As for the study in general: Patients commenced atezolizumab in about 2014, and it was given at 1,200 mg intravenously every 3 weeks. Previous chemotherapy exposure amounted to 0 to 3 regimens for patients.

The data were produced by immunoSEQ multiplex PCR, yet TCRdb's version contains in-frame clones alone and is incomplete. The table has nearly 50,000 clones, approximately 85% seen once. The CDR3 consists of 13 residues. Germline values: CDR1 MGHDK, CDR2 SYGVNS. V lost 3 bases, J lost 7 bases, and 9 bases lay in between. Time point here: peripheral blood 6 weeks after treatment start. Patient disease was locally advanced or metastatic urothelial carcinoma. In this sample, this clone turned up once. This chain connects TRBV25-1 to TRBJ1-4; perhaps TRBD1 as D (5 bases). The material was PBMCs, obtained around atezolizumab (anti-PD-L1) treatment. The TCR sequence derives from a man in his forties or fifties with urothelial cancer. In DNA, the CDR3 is TGTGCCAGCAGTGACAGGGCGAGTGAAAAACTGTTTTTT. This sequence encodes CASSDRASEKLFF.